The sequence of this T cell receptor beta chain was determined in a study of human T cells and chemical hapten exposure. The study, taken as a whole, reports: Versus controls, significantly more large CDR3 similarity clusters arose from expanded TCRs.

Time point specified: pre-sensitization, week 0. The treatment was: therapeutic diphenylcyclopropenone sensitization with weekly scalp DPC. Each CDR3 protein is one row after TCRdb ran MiXCR on the RACE reads. The repertoire consists of over 300,000 distinct CDR3 sequences, with about 5.1% occurring once and the leading ten covering 2.6%. This clonotype was observed at least ten times. The antigen remains unidentified. Germline CDR1 reads MNHEY; CDR2 reads SMNVEV (reference sequence). The CDR3 sequence is 15 residues long. V was pared by 5 bases and J by 3 bases, with 15 bases between. This rearrangement joins TRBV27 to TRBJ2-3; either TRBD1 or TRBD2 may supply D (5 bases each). The sample was whole blood, taken in connection with sensitization to the hapten diphenylcyclopropenone (DPC). The TCR originated in a woman aged 45-60 years with alopecia areata. Some clones in this sample may be carry-over from other donors' samples. The CDR3 reads CASSPFRQRTDTQYF. The CDR3 DNA is TGTGCCAGCAGTCCCTTCCGACAGCGGACAGATACGCAGTATTTT.